This T cell receptor beta chain was sequenced in a study of blood T cell dynamics during melanoma immunotherapy. Study context: Patients with metastatic melanoma got pembrolizumab or nivolumab-ipilimumab as first-line care.

Time point reported: pre-treatment baseline. Patients with prior systemic cancer treatment, concomitant immunosuppressants, or other active malignancies were excluded. The CDR3 extends over 16 amino acids. V gave up 0 bases and J gave up 1 base, with 13 bases separating them. Germline CDR1 reads SGDLS; CDR2 reads YYNGEE. Findings of the study overall: It remained unknown if the driving T cell clones were melanoma-specific.

Assay: immunoSEQ multiplex PCR; the TCRdb copy retains only in-frame clones and omits some. The sample has 15,000 to 20,000 clones; roughly nine tenths are singletons. Turning to this clone: Its antigen is undetermined.

This chain joins TRBV9 and TRBJ1-1; maybe TRBD1 (6 bases). The sequencing here drew on blood, taken from a patient treated with checkpoint blockade. The origin of this receptor is a human donor with melanoma. The CDR3 sequence is CASSVGLQGPNTEAFF. CDR3 nucleotide sequence: TGTGCCAGCAGCGTAGGTTTACAGGGACCGAACACTGAAGCTTTCTTT.